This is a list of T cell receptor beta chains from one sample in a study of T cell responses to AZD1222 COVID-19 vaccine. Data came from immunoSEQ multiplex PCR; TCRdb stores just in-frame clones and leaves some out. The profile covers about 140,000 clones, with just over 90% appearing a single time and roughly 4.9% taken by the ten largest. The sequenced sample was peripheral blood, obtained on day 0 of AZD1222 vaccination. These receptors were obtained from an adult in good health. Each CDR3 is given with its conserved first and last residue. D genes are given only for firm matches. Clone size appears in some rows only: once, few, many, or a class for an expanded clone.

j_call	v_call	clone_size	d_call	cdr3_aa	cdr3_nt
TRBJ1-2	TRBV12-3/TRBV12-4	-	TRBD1	CASTLGQVRGYTF	TGTGCCAGCACCTTGGGACAGGTCAGAGGCTACACCTTC
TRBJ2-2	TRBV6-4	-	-	CASSENPADTGELFF	TGTGCCAGCAGTGAGAACCCGGCGGACACCGGGGAGCTGTTTTTT
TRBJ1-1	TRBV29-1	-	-	CSVEWRGAEAFF	TGCAGCGTTGAATGGAGGGGCGCTGAAGCTTTCTTT
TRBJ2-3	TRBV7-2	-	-	CASRPAGANTDTQYF	TGTGCCAGCAGACCCGCGGGGGCCAACACAGATACGCAGTATTTT
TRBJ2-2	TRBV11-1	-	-	CASSLEYGNTGELFF	TGTGCCAGCAGCTTAGAGTACGGGAACACCGGGGAGCTGTTTTTT
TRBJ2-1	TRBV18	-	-	CASSSITGQGQGHEQFF	TGTGCCAGCTCGTCCATAACGGGTCAGGGTCAGGGGCATGAGCAGTTCTTC
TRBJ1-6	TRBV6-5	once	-	CASSYSLGFNSPLHF	TGTGCCAGCAGTTACTCGTTGGGGTTTAATTCACCCCTCCACTTT
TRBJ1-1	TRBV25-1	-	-	CASTGGMNTEAFF	TGTGCCAGCACCGGTGGAATGAACACTGAAGCTTTCTTT
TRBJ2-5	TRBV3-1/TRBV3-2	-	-	CASSQDIGRVETQYF	TGTGCCAGCAGCCAAGACATAGGGCGGGTAGAGACCCAGTACTTC
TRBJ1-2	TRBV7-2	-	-	CASSLGGDYGYTF	TGTGCCAGCAGCTTAGGTGGGGACTATGGCTACACCTTC
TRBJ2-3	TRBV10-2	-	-	CASSERQYPDTQYF	TGCGCCAGCAGTGAAAGACAGTACCCCGATACGCAGTATTTT
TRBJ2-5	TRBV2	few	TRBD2	CAGEKWASGTLRETQYF	TGTGCCGGAGAGAAGTGGGCTAGCGGGACTCTACGGGAGACCCAGTACTTC
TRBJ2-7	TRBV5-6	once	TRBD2	CASSLRGPGGEYF	TGTGCCAGCAGCTTGCGCGGACCTGGGGGGGAGTACTTC
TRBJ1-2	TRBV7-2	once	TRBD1	CASSIPTGDGYTF	TGTGCCAGCAGTATACCGACAGGGGACGGCTACACCTTC
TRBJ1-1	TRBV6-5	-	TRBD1	CASRWTGANTEAFF	TGTGCCAGCAGGTGGACAGGGGCGAACACTGAAGCTTTCTTT
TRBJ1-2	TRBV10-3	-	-	CAISVEGGYTF	TGTGCCATCAGTGTTGAAGGAGGCTACACCTTC
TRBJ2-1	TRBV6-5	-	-	CASSRPYNEQFF	TGTGCCAGCAGCCGCCCCTACAATGAGCAGTTCTTC
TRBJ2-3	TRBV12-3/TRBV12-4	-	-	CASESGRDTQYF	TGTGCCAGTGAATCAGGGAGAGATACGCAGTATTTT
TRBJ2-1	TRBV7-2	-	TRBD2	CASSSGGGLDTVGQFF	TGTGCCAGCAGCTCTGGGGGGGGACTAGATACGGTCGGGCAGTTCTTC
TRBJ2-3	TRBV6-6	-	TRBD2	CASSTTSGYTDTQYF	TGTGCCAGCAGCACGACTAGCGGATACACAGATACGCAGTATTTT
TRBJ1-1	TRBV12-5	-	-	CASAQGAEAFF	TGTGCTAGTGCCCAAGGGGCTGAAGCTTTCTTT
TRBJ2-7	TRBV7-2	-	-	CASSLTSYEQYF	TGTGCCAGCAGCCTAACTTCCTACGAGCAGTACTTC
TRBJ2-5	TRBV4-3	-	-	CASSPRSGAETQYF	TGCGCCAGCAGCCCTCGCTCGGGAGCGGAGACCCAGTACTTC
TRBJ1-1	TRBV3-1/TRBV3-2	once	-	CASSRYIQGWMNTEAFF	TGTGCCAGCAGCCGATATATCCAGGGGTGGATGAACACTGAAGCTTTCTTT
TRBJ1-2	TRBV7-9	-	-	CASSLHGGPSSLGGYTF	TGTGCCAGCAGCTTACATGGGGGACCCTCGTCGCTCGGGGGCTACACCTTC